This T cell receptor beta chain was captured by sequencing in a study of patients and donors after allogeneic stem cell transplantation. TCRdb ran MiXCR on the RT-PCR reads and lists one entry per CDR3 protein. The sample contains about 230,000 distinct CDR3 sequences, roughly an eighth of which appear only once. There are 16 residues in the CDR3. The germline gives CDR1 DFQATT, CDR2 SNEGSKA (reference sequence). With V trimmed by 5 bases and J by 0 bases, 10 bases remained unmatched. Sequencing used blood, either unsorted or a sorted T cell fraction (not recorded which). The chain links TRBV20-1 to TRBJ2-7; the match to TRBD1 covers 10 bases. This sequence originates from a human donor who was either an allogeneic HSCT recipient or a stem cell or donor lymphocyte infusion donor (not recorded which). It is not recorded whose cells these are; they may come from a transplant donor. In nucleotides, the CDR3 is TGCAGTGCTCGGGACAGGGGCTCCCAATACTCCTACGAGCAGTACTTC. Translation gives CSARDRGSQYSYEQYF.